These 5 T cell receptor beta chains came from one sample sequenced in a study of graft-versus-host responses after intestinal transplantation. Clones were sequenced by immunoSEQ multiplex PCR, and TCRdb holds only the in-frame ones, with some missing. The sample carries more than 90,000 clones, approximately 95% recorded once. Which antigens these TCRs recognize remains unknown. The sample in question was unstimulated CD8+ T cells sorted from spleen or lymph node cells, obtained before intestinal transplant. These receptors all stem from a human donor who received an intestinal transplant.

The chain joins TRBV4-3 to TRBJ2-7, with D possibly being TRBD1 (6 bases). V was trimmed by 1 base and J by 2 bases, leaving 18 bases between them. The CDR3 contains 17 residues. CDR1 LGHNA and CDR2 YSLEER come from the germline V gene. CDR3 coding DNA: TGCGCCAGCAGCCAAGGGCTACACAGGGAAGCCCCCTACGAGCAGTACTTC. Amino acid sequence: CASSQGLHREAPYEQYF.

The rearrangement joins TRBV7-2 to TRBJ2-7; 7 nucleotides align to TRBD1. With V trimmed by 5 bases and J by 2 bases, 6 bases remained unmatched. The CDR3 sequence is 14 residues long. Germline V gene data show CDR1 as SGHTA and CDR2 as FQGNSA. The CDR3 sequence is CASSPRDRTYEQYF. CDR3 nucleotides: TGTGCCAGCAGCCCCCGGGACAGAACCTACGAGCAGTACTTC.

CDR3 sequence (DNA): TGTGCCAGCAGCACGCGACGACCTAGCGGGGGGGCCTACAATGAGCAGTTCTTC. Amino acid sequence: CASSTRRPSGGAYNEQFF. The chain uses TRBV13 and TRBJ2-1, with TRBD2 matching over 12 bases. The CDR3 covers 18 residues. CDR1 and CDR2 (germline): PRHDT, FYEKMQ (reference sequence). V shed 5 bases, J shed 2 bases, and the junction held 10 bases outside the gene matches. Full variable domain (remainder filled in from reference TRBV13 and TRBJ2-1): AAGVIQSPRHLIKEKRETATLKCYPIPRHDTVYWYQQGPGQDPQFLISFYEKMQSDKGSIPDRFSAQQFSDYHSELNMSSLELGDSALYFCASSTRRPSGGAYNEQFFGPGTRLTVL.

The V gene is TRBV9, the J gene TRBJ1-1; perhaps TRBD1 as D (6 bases). The CDR3 contains 12 residues. Germline V gives CDR1 SGDLS, CDR2 YYNGEE. The ends were cut back, 3 bases at V and 8 bases at J, with 11 bases in the middle. CDR3 nucleotide sequence: TGTGCCAGCAGCGCTGGGGGCCGAGAAGCTTTCTTT. Its protein product is CASSAGGREAFF.

The V gene is TRBV19, the J gene TRBJ2-1, with TRBD2 identical over 11 bases. V was pared by 0 bases and J by 6 bases, with 13 bases of the junction left unmatched. The V gene's germline CDR1 is LNHDA and CDR2 SQIVND (reference sequence). There are 19 residues in the CDR3. CDR3 in DNA: TGTGCCAGTAGTATAGATTTGGCTAGCGGGAGGCTGTTTATCAATGAGCAGTTCTTC. Translated, it gives CASSIDLASGRLFINEQFF.